This passage covers 3 T cell receptor beta chains from one sample sequenced in a study of patients and donors after allogeneic stem cell transplantation. In TCRdb, the RT-PCR reads were re-called with MiXCR into one record per CDR3 protein. Here the sample spans about 160,000 distinct CDR3 sequences, 30% to 45% being singletons. The source material was blood, either unsorted or a sorted T cell fraction (not recorded which). All receptors come from a human donor who was either an allogeneic HSCT recipient or a stem cell or donor lymphocyte infusion donor (not recorded which). It is not recorded whose cells these are; they may come from a transplant donor.

CDR3 bases: TGTGCCAGCAGCCATGGACAGGGGAGTAAGAACACTGAAGCTTTCTTT. Translating it yields CASSHGQGSKNTEAFF. The V gene is TRBV3-1, the J gene TRBJ1-1; 9 nucleotides line up with TRBD1. J lost 1 base, V lost 3 bases, and 6 bases had no gene match. This CDR3 has 16 amino acids. CDR1 and CDR2 from the germline V gene are LGHDT and YNNKEL (reference sequence).

This clonotype was counted between two and nine times. The chain carries TRBV28 and TRBJ2-4; tentative D call: TRBD2 (6 bases). Germline V CDR1 and CDR2: MDHEN, SYDVKM. Trimming left V 2 bases short and J 0 bases short, with 20 bases between. The CDR3 sequence is 19 residues long. The CDR3 region has the DNA TGTGCCAGCAGTTTAGGGGGGATCGGAATCCACCCAGCCAAAAACATTCAGTACTTC. Translated, it gives CASSLGGIGIHPAKNIQYF.

This clonotype was counted only a few times. The V call is TRBV13, the J call TRBJ2-3; D gene uncertain. The CDR3 totals 11 residues. Germline V gene data show CDR1 as PRHDT and CDR2 as FYEKMQ (reference sequence). Between the trimmed V and J ends, which lost 0 bases and 8 bases, there was a span of 3 bases. CDR3 bases: TGTGCCAGCAGCTTAGGTCGTACGCAGTATTTT. Protein product: CASSLGRTQYF.